The entry below gives a single TCR beta chain sequence along with its context. V was clipped by 8 bases and J by 7 bases; unmatched bases: 5. The CDR3 covers 13 residues. From germline, CDR1 is SNHLY and CDR2 FYNNEI. Sequenced by immunoSEQ multiplex PCR; TCRdb stores in-frame clones only, minus some. The table lists more than 40,000 clones, roughly 90% of them singletons. This specimen comes from a study of T cell changes during pregnancy in multiple sclerosis. The clonotype was recovered from a female donor in good health, enrolled as a control in a pregnancy study. Material: peripheral blood, obtained in the first trimester of pregnancy. The chain couples TRBV2 to TRBJ2-1, with 10 bases lining up with TRBD2. The CDR3 reads CASVASGSNEQFF. Written as DNA, the CDR3 is TGTGCCAGCGTCGCTAGCGGGAGTAATGAGCAGTTCTTC.